The 30 T cell receptor beta chains in this list originate from one sample, sequenced in a study of T cells in Graves' hyperthyroidism and ophthalmopathy. The source material, RNA transcripts, was used to amplify TCR beta CDR3 regions. HTBI primers were used for first-round RT-PCR of the TCR CDR3. TCRdb independently ran MiXCR on the multiplex PCR reads; one entry per CDR3 protein. The data contain about 46,000 distinct CDR3 sequences, about half of them singletons. The specimen was peripheral blood or thyroid tissue (not recorded which). These receptors all stem from a woman aged 50 to 60 with Graves' hyperthyroidism.

A word on this clonotype: It is unclear where the CDR3 begins or ends on the DNA, so no DNA is shown, and the CDR3 is as TCRdb lists it. This sequence joins TRBV24-1 and TRBJ1-1; TRBD1, the table's D call, lacks a check against the DNA. The CDR3 is 19 residues long, ends included. Per the germline V gene, CDR1 is KGHDR and CDR2 is SFDVKD. CDR3 region: CANSARVNPGFLWSTEAFF.

The chain recombines TRBV29-1 with TRBJ1-1; maybe TRBD1 (6 bases). The CDR3 spans 13 residues. Germline CDR1 reads SQVTM; CDR2 reads ANQGSEA. Trimming took 4 bases from V and 7 from J, leaving 16 bases between them. DNA of the CDR3: TGCAGCGTTGGAGACGGGGGGCCGGGTGAAGCTTTCTTT. This translates into CSVGDGGPGEAFF.

This clonotype was counted at least ten times. The V and J genes are TRBV9 and TRBJ2-3; 8 nucleotides agree with TRBD2. The CDR3 is 17 amino acids. The trim removed 4 bases at V and 0 bases at J, leaving 10 bases unmatched. Germline V gives CDR1 SGDLS, CDR2 YYNGEE. The CDR3 spells CASSLRGLAQSTDTQYF. In DNA, the CDR3 is TGTGCCAGCAGCCTACGTGGACTAGCCCAAAGCACAGATACGCAGTATTTT.

For this clonotype: The conserved phenylalanine or tryptophan is not found at the CDR3 terminus, so this likely reflects a read error. The rearrangement uses TRBV7-2 and TRBJ1-1; the D is unclear. The CDR3 is made up of 14 amino acids. V was trimmed by 6 bases and J by 5 bases, leaving 16 bases between them. Germline CDR1 reads SGHTA; CDR2 reads FQGNSA. For the CDR3, the DNA is TGTGCCAGCAGGCCCATAATTGGACCGACTGAAGCTTTCCTT. Its translation: CASRPIIGPTEAFL.

This clonotype has a count of ten or more. The V gene is TRBV28, the J gene TRBJ1-1, with D unclear. Germline CDR1 MDHEN, CDR2 SYDVKM. With 5 bases removed from V and 4 bases from J, the gap between germline ends came to 11 bases. This CDR3 is 13 amino acids long. The CDR3 is CASSPPRATEAFF. DNA for the CDR3: TGTGCCAGCAGTCCGCCGAGGGCCACTGAAGCTTTCTTT.

To note about this clonotype: In this CDR3 the conserved last residue, phenylalanine or tryptophan, is missing, so a read error is likely. The rearrangement links TRBV7-3 to TRBJ2-7, with 7 bases lining up with TRBD2. The germline gives CDR1 SGHTA, CDR2 FQGTGA. The CDR3 spans 18 residues. The CDR3 sequence is CASSQDWGFGGSVYEQYL. The CDR3 DNA is TGCGCCAGCAGCCAAGATTGGGGGTTCGGCGGGAGCGTTTACGAGCAGTACCTC.

This clonotype was recorded many times. This sequence joins TRBV5-1 and TRBJ2-7; no definite D call. Germline CDR1 reads SGHRS; CDR2 reads YFSETQ. V lost 0 bases and J lost 6, with 4 bases in between. CDR3 length: 11 residues. CDR3 loop: CASSLATEQYF. The CDR3 DNA reads as TGCGCCAGCAGCTTGGCCACCGAGCAGTACTTC.

In this sample, this clonotype turned up many times. V gene TRBV10-3 combines with J gene TRBJ1-1; unclear D gene. V lost 7 bases, J lost 0 bases, and 9 bases lay in between. Germline V CDR1 and CDR2: ENHRY, SYGVKD. The CDR3 runs 13 residues. CDR3 region: CAINRDMNTEAFF. As DNA, the CDR3 is TGTGCCATCAATAGGGATATGAACACTGAAGCTTTCTTT.

This clonotype was detected ten times or more. V and J are TRBV15 and TRBJ1-4; TRBD1 matches at 10 bases. Trimming at V came to 4 bases and at J to 4 bases, leaving 6 bases not matched to a gene. Germline V CDR1 and CDR2: LNHNV, YYDKDF (reference sequence). The CDR3 has 16 residues. CDR3 sequence reads: CATSTRDRGHNEKLFF. The DNA for the CDR3 is TGTGCCACCAGCACCCGGGACAGGGGACATAATGAAAAACTGTTTTTT.

This chain connects TRBV7-2 to TRBJ2-5; D is perhaps TRBD2 (7 bases). Trimming took 6 bases from V and 3 from J, leaving 17 bases between them. The CDR3 is 15 residues long. CDR1 is SGHTA, CDR2 FQGNSA, per germline. For the CDR3, the DNA is TGTGCCAGCAGTTCCGCTAGGGGGGGGGAAGAGACCCAGTACTTC. Amino acids: CASSSARGGEETQYF.

The V call is TRBV20-1, the J call TRBJ2-2, with 13 bases fitting TRBD2. V lost 5 bases and J lost 7; bases outside the gene matches: 16. The CDR3 covers 18 residues. Germline values: CDR1 DFQATT, CDR2 SNEGSKA (reference sequence). The CDR3 sequence is CSAAGLAGKRAGHGELFF. The CDR3 DNA is TGCAGTGCTGCGGGACTAGCGGGAAAACGTGCGGGTCACGGGGAGCTGTTTTTT.

In this sample, this clonotype turned up many times. The chain uses TRBV7-2 and TRBJ2-3; the D gene is possibly TRBD2 (6 bases). The ends were cut back, 5 bases at V and 4 bases at J, with 16 bases in the middle. Germline V lookup: CDR1 SGHTA, CDR2 FQGNSA. The CDR3 sequence is 15 residues long. CDR3 DNA: TGTGCCAGCAGCGGCTCTAGCGTGTCGGCAGATACGCAGTATTTT. This translates into CASSGSSVSADTQYF.

This clonotype was observed many times. This chain links TRBV5-1 with TRBJ2-5; D uncertain. CDR1 and CDR2 from the germline V gene are SGHRS and YFSETQ. Trimming shortened V by 3 bases and J by 5 bases, and 11 bases separated the two germline ends. The CDR3 loop spans 13 amino acids. The DNA of the CDR3 is TGCGCCAGCAGCTACTACTCCCAGGAGACCCAGTACTTC. Translation: CASSYYSQETQYF.

This clonotype was seen a few times. The gene calls are TRBV9 and TRBJ2-7; D is uncertain. The V and J ends lost 2 bases and 2 bases respectively, with 11 bases between them. CDR3 length: 14 residues. Germline V lookup: CDR1 SGDLS, CDR2 YYNGEE. The CDR3 sequence: CASSVSTLPYEQYF. The CDR3 DNA reads TGTGCCAGCAGCGTCTCGACTTTACCCTACGAGCAGTACTTC. The entire variable domain, with the rest obtained from reference TRBV9 and TRBJ2-7, is as follows: DSGVTQTPKHLITATGQRVTLRCSPRSGDLSVYWYQQSLDQGLQFLIQYYNGEERAKGNILERFSAQQFPDLHSELNLSSLELGDSALYFCASSVSTLPYEQYFGPGTRLTVT.

This chain connects TRBV29-1 to TRBJ1-2; tentatively, D is TRBD1 (6 bases). The CDR3 totals 13 residues. CDR1 SQVTM and CDR2 ANQGSEA come from the germline V gene. V dropped 4 bases and J dropped 3 bases, with 12 bases sitting between them. The chain's CDR3 is CSVGGQGDYGYTF. The CDR3 region has the DNA TGCAGCGTTGGGGGGCAGGGAGACTATGGCTACACCTTC.

The table lists this clonotype with many counts. This rearrangement joins TRBV20-1 to TRBJ2-5; D is perhaps TRBD2 (6 bases). Germline V CDR1 and CDR2: DFQATT, SNEGSKA (reference sequence). The CDR3 consists of 12 residues. CDR3 region: CSVGDFEETQYF. DNA of the CDR3: TGCAGCGTGGGGGACTTTGAAGAGACCCAGTACTTC.

This clonotype showed up many times. J is TRBJ2-2 and V is TRBV7-2, with D hard to call. The V and J ends lost 3 bases and 0 bases respectively, with 5 bases between them. Per germline, CDR1 SGHTA and CDR2 FQGNSA. The CDR3 extends over 14 amino acids. CDR3 residues: CASSLVANTGELFF. In DNA, the CDR3 is TGTGCCAGCAGCTTGGTCGCGAACACCGGGGAGCTGTTTTTT.

Only one count was recorded for this clonotype. The rearrangement uses TRBV6-1 and TRBJ1-2; 10 bases map to TRBD1. Unmatched junction bases numbered 6, after V lost 5 bases and J lost 3 bases. This CDR3 comprises 15 residues. CDR1 is MNHNS, CDR2 SASEGT, per germline. The CDR3 DNA is TGTGCCAGCAGTATAGCGACAGGGGGCGACTATGGCTACACCTTC. Encoded protein: CASSIATGGDYGYTF.

This clonotype was counted ten times or more. The chain carries TRBV2 and TRBJ1-1, with TRBD1 as a possible D gene (5 bases). Looked up from germline, CDR1 is SNHLY and CDR2 is FYNNEI. CDR3 size: 17 residues. V lost 6 bases to trimming and J lost 1 base, with 21 bases between them. The CDR3 nucleotides read TGTGCCAGCAGCCAAAAAAAACCGGGACTGACGAACACTGAAGCTTTCTTT. Encoded protein: CASSQKKPGLTNTEAFF.

With respect to this clonotype: This may come from a read error, since a much larger clone is one base off. V and J are TRBV5-6 and TRBJ2-7; D ambiguous. This CDR3 region has 16 residues. With 3 bases removed from V and 1 base from J, the gap between germline ends came to 17 bases. Germline V gene lookup returns CDR1 SGHDT and CDR2 YYEEEE. CDR3 sequence: CASSSYGPVGSYEQYF. The CDR3 bases are TGTGCCAGCAGCTCCTACGGACCAGTAGGGTCCTACGAGCAGTACTTC.

On this clonotype: A single base separates this from a much larger clone, so it may be a read error. The V call is TRBV6-1, the J call TRBJ2-2; 8 nucleotides align to TRBD1. The CDR3 runs to 16 residues. Germline V gene lookup returns CDR1 MNHNS and CDR2 SASEGT. CDR3 DNA sequence: TGTGCCAGCAGTGAAAATACGGGACAGGTGACCGAGGAGCTGTTTTTT. Residues: CASSENTGQVTEELFF.

This clonotype has a count of ten or more. The V gene is TRBV7-9, the J gene TRBJ1-3, with D possibly matching TRBD1 (6 bases). CDR3 size: 15 residues. CDR1 and CDR2 from the germline V gene are SEHNR and FQNEAQ (reference sequence). V was shortened by 5 bases and J by 2 bases, with 13 bases between the two germline ends. CDR3 nucleotides: TGTGCCAGCAGCCAAAAGGGGGGACCTGGAAACACCATATATTTT. This codes for CASSQKGGPGNTIYF.

The chain is built from TRBV10-3 and TRBJ2-5; D call uncertain. Germline CDR1 is ENHRY and CDR2 is SYGVKD. The CDR3 has 14 residues. The V and J ends lost 4 bases and 4 bases respectively, with 13 bases between them. This CDR3 is CAISGGSGRETQYF. CDR3 bases: TGTGCCATCAGTGGAGGCAGTGGTAGAGAGACCCAGTACTTC.

This clonotype was detected ten times or more. One junction end does not reproduce the germline sequence, and a read error may be involved. The V and J genes are TRBV4-2 and TRBJ2-3, with no clear D. Per germline, CDR1 LGHNA and CDR2 YNFKEQ. This CDR3 contains 15 residues. CDR3 DNA sequence: TGTGCCAGCAGCCAAGGGGTTAGCTCTACAGAAACGCAGTATTTT. This sequence encodes CASSQGVSSTETQYF.

This clonotype was recorded many times. The CDR3 region is CSASEGVNYEQYF. The CDR3 bases are TGCAGTGCTAGCGAGGGAGTAAACTACGAGCAGTACTTC. The J gene is TRBJ2-7, the V gene TRBV20-1, with D possibly TRBD2 on 5 matching bases. The CDR3 length is 13 residues. V lost 3 bases and J lost 3, with 12 bases in between. Germline CDR1 reads DFQATT; CDR2 reads SNEGSKA (reference sequence).

The DNA of the CDR3 is TGTGCCACCAGTGATTCTGGGAGACCAACGAGCTCCTATAATTCACCCCTCCACTTT. Translating it yields CATSDSGRPTSSYNSPLHF. The chain joins TRBV24-1 to TRBJ1-6; D is ambiguous. Trimming cost V 2 bases and J 0 bases, with 16 bases left between them. There are 19 residues in the CDR3. Germline V gives CDR1 KGHDR, CDR2 SFDVKD.

This clonotype has at least ten counts. J is TRBJ1-1 and V is TRBV7-2, with TRBD1 matching over 7 bases. In germline, CDR1 is SGHTA, CDR2 FQGNSA. V shed 5 bases and J 5 bases; nucleotides not matched to a gene: 8. The CDR3 spans 14 residues. CDR3 nucleotide sequence: TGTGCCAGCAGCGTATCAGGGGGGGCGACTGAAGCTTTCTTT. It encodes CASSVSGGATEAFF.

The chain uses TRBV10-3 and TRBJ2-7; maybe TRBD1 (6 bases). This CDR3 is built from 16 residues. Per the germline V gene, CDR1 is ENHRY and CDR2 is SYGVKD. V lost 4 bases and J lost 5, with 21 bases in between. The CDR3 spells CAISAQGSGRADEQYF. CDR3 sequence (DNA): TGTGCCATCAGTGCGCAGGGGAGCGGCCGGGCCGACGAGCAGTACTTC.

The table lists this clonotype with many counts. V is TRBV5-1 and J is TRBJ2-6, with 8 bases fitting TRBD1. J gave up 0 bases and V 4 bases, and 12 bases lay outside the gene matches. The CDR3 is 19 amino acids. The V gene's germline CDR1 is SGHRS and CDR2 YFSETQ. For the CDR3, the DNA is TGCGCCAGCAGCCTTTTTGACAGGGGCTTTTCCTCTGGGGCCAACGTCCTGACTTTC. Amino acids: CASSLFDRGFSSGANVLTF.

This chain connects TRBV10-3 to TRBJ2-2, with TRBD1 identical over 8 bases. The CDR3 runs 18 residues. Germline trimming cut 6 bases from V and 3 bases from J; bases unmatched to any gene: 15. Germline CDR1 is ENHRY and CDR2 is SYGVKD. CDR3 protein: CAIRAAGGDYGYTGELFF. The CDR3 bases are TGTGCCATCAGGGCCGCAGGGGGCGACTATGGCTACACCGGGGAGCTGTTTTTT.